The 10 T cell receptor beta chains given below trace back to one sample, sequenced in a study of T cells in Graves' hyperthyroidism and ophthalmopathy. The investigators amplified TCR beta CDR3 regions from RNA transcripts. When the TCR CDR3 underwent first-round RT-PCR, the HTBI primer set was used. TCRdb reanalysed the multiplex PCR reads using MiXCR and keeps one entry per CDR3 protein. The table shows hundreds of thousands of distinct CDR3 sequences, with 45% occurring only once. Sequenced material: peripheral blood or thyroid tissue (not recorded which). These receptors originate from an adult man with Graves' disease, either hyperthyroidism or ophthalmopathy (not recorded which).

V and J are TRBV20-1 and TRBJ2-5; D might be TRBD2 (6 bases). Matching the DNA end better, TRBJ2-7 makes the J call doubtful. The V gene's germline CDR1 is DFQATT and CDR2 SNEGSKA (reference sequence). This CDR3 spans 17 amino acids. In DNA, the CDR3 is TGCAGTGCTGGACACCGCGTCGGGGGAACAGGTAGTGACGAGCAGTACTTC. It encodes CSAGHRVGGTGSDEQYF.

This clonotype was seen ten or more times. The CDR3 sequence is CATSDPRTYGYTF. Written as DNA, the CDR3 is TGTGCCACCAGTGATCCACGGACCTATGGCTACACCTTC. The V gene is TRBV24-1, the J gene TRBJ1-2; D gene uncertain. The germline V gene has CDR1 KGHDR and CDR2 SFDVKD. This CDR3 region has 13 residues. V was cut by 3 bases and J by 4 bases, with 8 bases left in between.

Ten or more counts support this clonotype. The rearrangement links TRBV7-9 to TRBJ1-1; 10 positions match TRBD1. There are 14 residues in the CDR3. Germline CDR1 and CDR2: SEHNR and FQNEAQ (reference sequence). V shed 6 bases and J 6 bases; nucleotides not matched to a gene: 7. The CDR3 coding sequence is TGTGCCAGCAGTCCGACAGGGGGCTTTTCTGAAGCTTTCTTT. Amino acids: CASSPTGGFSEAFF.

This clonotype has a count of ten or more. The CDR3 reads CASSKSWGGQGGETQYF. In DNA, the CDR3 is TGTGCCAGCAGTAAATCTTGGGGAGGACAGGGGGGGGAGACCCAGTACTTC. The rearrangement uses TRBV4-2 and TRBJ2-5, with 10 bases lining up with TRBD1. CDR1 LGHNA and CDR2 YNFKEQ come from the germline V gene. The ends lost 6 bases at V and 5 bases at J; junction bases unmatched: 15. This CDR3 is built from 17 residues.

V usage is TRBV20-1 and J usage is TRBJ1-2, with unresolved D. Trimming removed 3 bases from V and 8 bases from J, with 10 bases in between. Germline CDR1 reads DFQATT; CDR2 reads SNEGSKA (reference sequence). The CDR3 runs to 11 residues. In DNA form, the CDR3 reads TGCAGTGCTAGCCCAAGCCGGGGCTACACCTTC. This encodes CSASPSRGYTF.

On this clonotype itself: A read error is possible here, since a much larger clone lies one base away. The V gene is TRBV7-9, the J gene TRBJ1-2, with 7 bases aligning to TRBD1. The germline gives CDR1 SEHNR, CDR2 FQNEAQ (reference sequence). CDR3 length: 15 residues. CDR3: CTSSLTGDGNYGYTF. DNA for the CDR3: TGTACCAGCAGCTTAACAGGGGATGGGAACTATGGCTACACCTTC.

The chain uses TRBV7-9 and TRBJ2-7; tentatively, D is TRBD1 (6 bases). The CDR3 runs 14 residues. Germline values: CDR1 SEHNR, CDR2 FQNEAQ (reference sequence). Trimming removed 4 bases from V and 6 bases from J, with 16 bases in between. The CDR3 is CASSSTGTAGEQYF. The CDR3 DNA reads as TGTGCCAGCAGCTCAACAGGGACCGCCGGCGAGCAGTACTTC. Full variable domain (remainder filled in from reference TRBV7-9 and TRBJ2-7): DTGVSQNPRHKITKRGQNVTFRCDPISEHNRLYWYRQTLGQGPEFLTYFQNEAQLEKSRLLSDRFSAERPKGSFSTLEIQRTEQGDSAMYLCASSSTGTAGEQYFGPGTRLTVT.

With regard to this clonotype: An end of the junction differs from the germline gene, which may be a read error. CDR3 in amino acids: CASSLDGYGNQPHHF. Written as DNA, the CDR3 is TGTGCCAGCAGCCTGGACGGATACGGCAACCAGCCCCATCATTTT. The chain is built from TRBV7-2 and TRBJ1-5; D is uncertain. CDR1 and CDR2 from the germline V gene are SGHTA and FQGNSA. The CDR3 has 15 residues. The variable domain in full, completed from reference TRBV7-2 and TRBJ1-5, reads GAGVSQSPSNKVTEKGKDVELRCDPISGHTALYWYRQSLGQGLEFLIYFQGNSAPDKSGLPSDRFSAERTGGSVSTLTIQRTQQEDSAVYLCASSLDGYGNQPHHFGDGTRLSIL.

This sequence joins TRBV11-1 and TRBJ1-1, with D hard to call. CDR1 is SGHAT, CDR2 FQDESV, per germline (reference sequence). V lost 11 bases, J lost 0 bases, and 16 bases lay in between. This CDR3 is built from 14 residues. CDR3 sequence reads: CAWISSYVNTEAFF. The DNA of the CDR3 is TGTGCCTGGATCTCAAGTTACGTGAACACTGAAGCTTTCTTT.

This clonotype was recorded at least ten times. The chain has TRBV7-9 and TRBJ1-1; no reliable D call. This CDR3 comprises 11 residues. The germline V and J ends were trimmed by 7 bases and 4 bases, with 7 bases remaining between them. CDR1 and CDR2 (germline): SEHNR, FQNEAQ (reference sequence). CDR3 sequence: CASTQITEAFF. The CDR3 DNA reads as TGTGCCAGCACCCAGATCACTGAAGCTTTCTTT. The whole variable domain, filled in from reference TRBV7-9 and TRBJ1-1, reads DTGVSQNPRHKITKRGQNVTFRCDPISEHNRLYWYRQTLGQGPEFLTYFQNEAQLEKSRLLSDRFSAERPKGSFSTLEIQRTEQGDSAMYLCASTQITEAFFGQGTRLTVV.